The sequence of this T cell receptor beta chain was determined in a study of blood T cell repertoires in COVID-19. Across the study: Samples representing acute and convalescent COVID-19 were sourced from the United States, Italy and Spain. In each case, the material was cDNA or gDNA derived from T cells, B-cell-depleted T cells, or PBMCs.

As processed by the authors: Amplification with reference gene primers provided the estimates of nucleated cell counts. The protocol was immunoSEQ multiplex PCR, while the TCRdb copy is restricted to in-frame clones and leaves out a portion. The D gene and trimming were derived from the DNA, and the V and J assignments and clone size from that table. In the table there are 110,000 to 150,000 clones, 75% to 90% of which are singletons. This clone came up once. Sequencing was carried out using peripheral blood. The sequence was collected from a woman in her fifties or sixties with active COVID-19.

As DNA, the CDR3 is TGTGCCAGCAGCATGACAGGGGGCCCTGTGAACACTGAAGCTTTCTTT. It codes for CASSMTGGPVNTEAFF. The chain has TRBV5-6 and TRBJ1-1; 10 nucleotides match TRBD1. The CDR3 runs 16 residues. With V trimmed by 4 bases and J by 0 bases, 6 bases remained unmatched. The germline gives CDR1 SGHDT, CDR2 YYEEEE.